This T cell receptor (beta chain) was observed in a study of OX40 agonist ivuxolimab in advanced cancers. As for the study in general: Every 2 weeks, ivuxolimab was infused into the patients intravenously at between 0.01 and 10 mg/kg.

CDR1 is MNHEY and CDR2 is SVGAGI in the germline V gene. Trimming removed 6 bases at V and 6 bases at J, with 19 bases between. The CDR3 covers 15 residues. Comments on this clone: As yet, its antigen is unknown.

Libraries were prepared by immunoSEQ multiplex PCR; TCRdb keeps only in-frame clonotypes and omits some of them. The sample lists tens of thousands of clones; approximately 85% were seen once. Study-wide findings and caveats: At doses 0.1 to 3.0 mg/kg, CD4+ and CD8+ clones expanded. There were, on average, more expanded clones in CD8+ T cells than in CD4+.

The specimen was CD4+ or CD8+ T cells sorted from blood, collected in a trial of the OX40 agonist ivuxolimab. The clonotype originates from an adult with an advanced solid tumor such as melanoma, head and neck, liver or kidney cancer. V gene TRBV6-5 combines with J gene TRBJ2-3; D is possibly TRBD1 (6 bases). In DNA form, the CDR3 reads TGTGCCAGCAGCAATAGGGGGATAGTGATCGATACGCAGTATTTT. Protein product: CASSNRGIVIDTQYF.